This T cell receptor (beta chain) was captured in a study of blood T cell repertoires in COVID-19. Across the study: PBMCs, B-cell-depleted T cells, or T cells provided the cDNA or gDNA that made up the material.

This clone was recorded only once. Original processing methods: Reference gene primer amplification gave nucleated cell count estimates. Produced via immunoSEQ multiplex PCR; TCRdb's table is partial and in-frame only. The V and J calls and clone size come from that table; D and trimming were worked out from the DNA. The sample has 300,000 to 350,000 clones; 80% to 95% are singletons. Germline V gene data show CDR1 as SNHLY and CDR2 as FYNNEI. The length of the CDR3 is 13 residues. V lost 10 bases, J lost 3 bases, and 13 bases lay in between. V gene TRBV2 combines with J gene TRBJ2-1; D possibly corresponds to TRBD1 (6 bases). This clonotype originated in a woman aged 25 to 39 with COVID-19, enrolled during active disease. Sequences were obtained from peripheral blood. CDR3 sequence reads: CATTGTLYNEQFF. CDR3 nucleotide sequence: TGTGCCACCACAGGGACCCTCTACAATGAGCAGTTCTTC.